These 11 T cell receptor beta chains came from one sample sequenced in a study of blood T cell repertoires in COVID-19. TCRdb keeps only in-frame clones here, not all; method: immunoSEQ multiplex PCR. The sample has fewer than 250,000 clones; over 80% are singletons. The material sequenced was peripheral blood. Source of these receptors: a woman aged 60 to 75 with COVID-19, enrolled during active disease.

The chain combines TRBV5-5 with TRBJ1-4; D remains ambiguous. V was cut by 1 base and J by 4 bases, with 8 bases left in between. From germline, CDR1 is SGHKS and CDR2 YYEKEE (reference sequence). The CDR3 has 14 amino acids. CDR3 DNA: TGTGCCAGCAGCTTGAACCAGATTAATGAAAAACTGTTTTTT. Translating it yields CASSLNQINEKLFF.

This clone was observed a handful of times. At the DNA level, this CDR3 is encoded by other sequences in the same sample as well. This rearrangement joins TRBV5-1 to TRBJ2-1; the D gene is possibly TRBD1 (6 bases). Per the germline V gene, CDR1 is SGHRS and CDR2 is YFSETQ. Between the trimmed V and J ends, which lost 1 base and 0 bases, there was a span of 11 bases. This CDR3 spans 16 amino acids. DNA of the CDR3: TGCGCCAGCAGCTTGACAGGGCCGAGCTCCTACAATGAGCAGTTCTTC. Translated: CASSLTGPSSYNEQFF.

This clone was seen only a few times. The V gene is TRBV6-5, the J gene TRBJ2-7; D is unresolved. Trimming cost V 3 bases and J 5 bases, with 5 bases left between them. Germline values: CDR1 MNHEY, CDR2 SVGAGI. This CDR3 has 11 amino acids. This CDR3 reads CASSYYNEQYF. In nucleotides, the CDR3 is TGTGCCAGCAGTTATTATAACGAGCAGTACTTC.

The V and J genes are TRBV28 and TRBJ1-5; 7 bases agree with TRBD1. There are 14 residues in the CDR3. J was trimmed by 4 bases and V by 4 bases; bases with no gene match: 4. Germline V CDR1 and CDR2: MDHEN, SYDVKM. The CDR3 loop reads CASSWDSRNQPQHF. The CDR3 nucleotides read TGTGCCAGCAGTTGGGACAGTAGAAATCAGCCCCAGCATTTT.

This sequence joins TRBV7-8 and TRBJ1-3, with unresolved D. The V end was cut by 1 base, the J end by 0 bases, with 7 bases between. CDR1 and CDR2 (germline): SGHVS, FQNEAQ. This CDR3 is 15 amino acids long. CDR3 in amino acids: CASSLGYSSGNTIYF. DNA of the CDR3: TGTGCCAGCAGCTTAGGATATAGCTCTGGAAACACCATATATTTT.

The V and J genes are TRBV28 and TRBJ1-1; 11 nucleotides align to TRBD1. In germline, CDR1 is MDHEN, CDR2 SYDVKM. The CDR3 has 18 residues. After removal of 7 bases from V and 2 bases from J, the junction contained 15 bases not matched to a gene. The CDR3 coding sequence is TGTGCCAGCACAGGTTGGGGTGTGGACAGGGGGCGTAACACTGAAGCTTTCTTT. As protein: CASTGWGVDRGRNTEAFF.

The V and J genes are TRBV7-9 and TRBJ1-1, with 9 nucleotides matching TRBD1. The CDR3 contains 14 residues. The germline V gene encodes CDR1 SEHNR and CDR2 FQNEAQ (reference sequence). V lost 5 bases to trimming and J lost 3 bases; unmatched junction nucleotides: 4. Written as DNA, the CDR3 is TGTGCCAGCAGCGCTAGGACAGGGGACACTGAAGCTTTCTTT. It yields the protein CASSARTGDTEAFF.

This clone was seen a single time. The chain recombines TRBV5-6 with TRBJ2-1; 10 positions match TRBD2. V shed 0 bases and J 5 bases; nucleotides not matched to a gene: 14. CDR3 length: 19 residues. Germline assignment: CDR1 SGHDT and CDR2 YYEEEE. The CDR3 DNA reads TGTGCCAGCAGCTTGGCCCCGTCTAGCGGGGGCCGCAGGGACAATGAGCAGTTCTTC. Translation: CASSLAPSSGGRRDNEQFF.

The CDR3 reads CASCVRQGQDSPLHF. CDR3 bases: TGTGCCAGCTGTGTCCGACAGGGGCAGGATTCACCCCTCCACTTT. The chain joins TRBV6-6 to TRBJ1-6; 8 bases align to TRBD1. V dropped 8 bases and J dropped 8; count of bases not matched to a gene: 11. Germline V CDR1 and CDR2: MNHNY, SVGAGI (reference sequence). The CDR3 is 15 residues long.

This chain uses TRBV9 with TRBJ2-5; 10 nucleotides match TRBD2. The V segment lost 7 bases and the J segment 4 bases; nucleotides outside the gene matches: 4. This CDR3 is 13 amino acids long. Germline-derived CDR1 and CDR2 are SGDLS and YYNGEE. CDR3 region: CASASGSGETQYF. The CDR3 DNA reads as TGTGCCAGCGCTAGCGGGAGTGGAGAGACCCAGTACTTC. Complete variable domain (other parts from reference TRBV9 and TRBJ2-5): DSGVTQTPKHLITATGQRVTLRCSPRSGDLSVYWYQQSLDQGLQFLIQYYNGEERAKGNILERFSAQQFPDLHSELNLSSLELGDSALYFCASASGSGETQYFGPGTRLLVL.

The chain has TRBV3-1 (or the pseudogene TRBV3-2) and TRBJ1-2; unclear D gene. This CDR3 spans 12 amino acids. V was trimmed by 3 bases and J by 7 bases, leaving 9 bases between them. CDR1 LGHDT and CDR2 YNNKEL come from the germline V gene (reference sequence). In DNA, the CDR3 is TGTGCCAGCAGCCAGGGTACAGCTGGCTACACCTTC. Translating gives CASSQGTAGYTF.